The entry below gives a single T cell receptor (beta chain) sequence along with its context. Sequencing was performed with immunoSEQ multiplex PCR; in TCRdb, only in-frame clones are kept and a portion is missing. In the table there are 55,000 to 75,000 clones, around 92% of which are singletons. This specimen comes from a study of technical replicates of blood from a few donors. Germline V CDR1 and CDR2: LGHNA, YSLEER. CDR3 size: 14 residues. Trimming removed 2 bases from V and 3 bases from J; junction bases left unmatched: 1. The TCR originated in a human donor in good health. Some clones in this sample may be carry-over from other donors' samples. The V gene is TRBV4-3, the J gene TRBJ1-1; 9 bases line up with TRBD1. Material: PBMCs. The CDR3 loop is CASSQTGGYTEAFF. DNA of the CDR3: TGCGCCAGCAGCCAAACAGGGGGCTACACTGAAGCTTTCTTT.